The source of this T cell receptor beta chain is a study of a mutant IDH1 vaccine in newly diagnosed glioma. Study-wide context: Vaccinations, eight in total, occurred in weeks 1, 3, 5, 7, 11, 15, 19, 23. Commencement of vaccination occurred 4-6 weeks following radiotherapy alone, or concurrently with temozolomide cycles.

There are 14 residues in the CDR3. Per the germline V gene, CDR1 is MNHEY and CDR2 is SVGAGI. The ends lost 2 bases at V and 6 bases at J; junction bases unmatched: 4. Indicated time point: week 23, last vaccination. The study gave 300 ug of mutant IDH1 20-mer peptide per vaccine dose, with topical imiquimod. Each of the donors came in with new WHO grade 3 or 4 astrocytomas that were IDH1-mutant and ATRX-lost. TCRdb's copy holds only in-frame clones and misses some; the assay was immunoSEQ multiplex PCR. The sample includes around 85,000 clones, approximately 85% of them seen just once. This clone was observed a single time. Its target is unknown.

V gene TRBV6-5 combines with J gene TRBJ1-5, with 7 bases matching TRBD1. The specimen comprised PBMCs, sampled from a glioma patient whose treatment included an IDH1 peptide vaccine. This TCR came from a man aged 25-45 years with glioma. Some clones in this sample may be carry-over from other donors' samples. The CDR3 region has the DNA TGTGCCAGCAGTTACGACAGGGTGGGTCAGCCCCAGCATTTT. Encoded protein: CASSYDRVGQPQHF.